Listed below are T cell receptor beta chains from one sample, sequenced in a study of identical twins. TCRdb recomputed calls from the 5' RACE reads with MiXCR, one row per CDR3 protein. The sample lists 270,000 or so distinct CDR3 sequences, 6.5% to 9.5% occurring once. These records were also assigned to another study, of yellow fever vaccine responses in identical twins.

Input material: CD8+ T cells sorted from blood. These receptors all come from a woman under 30 in good health. CDR3s include the opening cysteine and the closing phenylalanine or tryptophan.

TRBV4-3,CASSSSGTGTPDTQYF
TRBV7-9,CASSLWTASYNEQFF
TRBV9,CASSVGGTTNEQFF
TRBV10-3,CAIRTGTEIRYGYTF
TRBV6-1,CASSGTLRDRDINEQFF
TRBV5-6,CASSPGWESYNEQFF
TRBV7-9,CASSPPVRGGGGYTF
TRBV12-3/TRBV12-4,CASSSVNTEAFF
TRBV7-6,CAGGTGGEQFF
TRBV6-2/TRBV6-3,CASSYGVEGNTGELFF
TRBV27,CASSIEGGYEQYF
TRBV20-1,CSAALGQYF
TRBV15,CATSRNTGELFF
TRBV27,CASKSGNSYNEQFF
TRBV4-1,CASSELASSGANVLTF
TRBV15,CATSRDAGTGNSPLHF
TRBV7-2,CASSSRGRVDSPLHF
TRBV7-6,CASSLVLALAENQETQYF
TRBV11-2,CASSLEPSGDYNEQFF
TRBV20-1,CSARPTPDEQFF
TRBV20-1,CSAREGRDHNEQFF
TRBV27,CASTPIGAQRYGYTF
TRBV12-5,CASGPSTGVNEQFF
TRBV4-1,CAAGTGSLNEQFF
TRBV2,CASSEALGSAREQYF
TRBV20-1,CSARDVAGGPDETQYF
TRBV20-1,CSARVGTGMNEQFF
TRBV7-9,CASSLIPENEKLFF
TRBV7-6,CASSLAFTYEQYF
TRBV6-1,CASSEVRGRTDTQYF
TRBV12-3/TRBV12-4,CASSAGTLRGFF
TRBV18,CASSPNGTALKILYNEQFF